The T cell receptor beta chain under discussion was sequenced for a study of blood T cell repertoires in COVID-19. Background on the study: Acute and convalescent COVID-19 samples came from the United States, Italy and Spain. Sample material is recorded as cDNA or gDNA derived from T cells, B-cell-depleted T cells, or PBMCs.

Original data processing: Amplified reference gene primers provided the basis for estimating nucleated cell counts. TCRdb keeps only in-frame clones here, not all; method: immunoSEQ multiplex PCR. Clone size and V and J calls were adopted from that table, with D and trimming inferred from the DNA. The repertoire holds 210,000 or so clones, with 70% to 90% as singletons. What was sequenced was peripheral blood. This receptor was obtained from a man aged 18 to 30 with active or convalescent COVID-19.

CDR3 amino acids: CASRTGNNQPQHF. As DNA, the CDR3 is TGTGCCAGCAGGACAGGGAATAATCAGCCCCAGCATTTT. The chain employs TRBV27 and TRBJ1-5; 7 bases are a match to TRBD1. This CDR3 spans 13 amino acids. Germline lookup yields CDR1 MNHEY and CDR2 SMNVEV (reference sequence). V was clipped by 6 bases and J by 4 bases; unmatched bases: 3.